Listed here is a single T cell receptor beta chain. The data were taken from a study of T cell responses to AZD1222 COVID-19 vaccine. Libraries were prepared by immunoSEQ multiplex PCR; TCRdb keeps only in-frame clonotypes and omits some of them. The sample has 70,000 or so clones; around four fifths are singletons. Looked up from germline, CDR1 is SGHRS and CDR2 is YFSETQ. This CDR3 has 15 residues. Losses at the gene ends were 4 bases for V and 5 bases for J; bases not matched to a gene: 8. V gene TRBV5-1 combines with J gene TRBJ2-1; TRBD1 aligns across 8 bases. The source material was peripheral blood, sampled 28 days after the second AZD1222 dose. This clonotype was sampled from an adult who received the AZD1222 COVID-19 vaccine. CDR3 loop: CASSPTGTGDNEQFF. The CDR3, as DNA: TGCGCCAGCAGCCCGACGGGGACAGGAGACAATGAGCAGTTCTTC.